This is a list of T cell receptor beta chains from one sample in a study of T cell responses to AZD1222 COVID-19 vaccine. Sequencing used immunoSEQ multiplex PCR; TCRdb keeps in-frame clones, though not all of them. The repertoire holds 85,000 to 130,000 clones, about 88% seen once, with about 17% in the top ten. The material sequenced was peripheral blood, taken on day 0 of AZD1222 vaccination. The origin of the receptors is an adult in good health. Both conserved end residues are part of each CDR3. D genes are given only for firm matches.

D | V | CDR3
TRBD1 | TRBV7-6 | CASSARQGGSYEQYF
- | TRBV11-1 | CASSLQASGNTEAFF
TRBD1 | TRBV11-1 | CASSLGPGGTEAFF
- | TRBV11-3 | CASSLRAGFEINEQFF
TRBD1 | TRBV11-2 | CASSLRDRIYEQYF
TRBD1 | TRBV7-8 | CASSWTGRSYLPYSNQPQHF
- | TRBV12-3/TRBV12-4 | CASSLLGTNEQFF
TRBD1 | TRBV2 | CASSATGDEKLFF
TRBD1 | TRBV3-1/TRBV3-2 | CASSPGTANEKLFF
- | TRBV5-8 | CASSLSANEQFF
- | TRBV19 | CASSIEGSYWGYTF
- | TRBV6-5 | CASKVGTEAFF
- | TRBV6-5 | CASFWSGRAGQPQHF
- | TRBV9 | CASSLGSGSNQPQHF
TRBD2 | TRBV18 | CASSPSPGLSYEQYF
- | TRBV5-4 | CASSFRGDGREKLFF
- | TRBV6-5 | CATRYRNTGELFF
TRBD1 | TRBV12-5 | CASGLNWDRVSNQPQHF
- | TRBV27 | CASSLEGGLSNYGYTF
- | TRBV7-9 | CASNRGGSTDTQYF
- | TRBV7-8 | CASSLSRTNTEAFF
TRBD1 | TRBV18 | CASADSRGQGNTIYF
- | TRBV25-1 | CASSETGQSYNEQFF
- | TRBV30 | CAWSKEVNQPQHF
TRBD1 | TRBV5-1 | CASSLGKGQTNTEAFF
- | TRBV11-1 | CASSLVGRAGGELFF
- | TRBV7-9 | CASSLAGGRTYTYGYTF
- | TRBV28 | CASSFFGPYSNQPQHF